This T cell receptor delta chain stems from a study of γδ T cells in repeated Plasmodium falciparum infection. In the study overall: Over roughly 600 days, donors received four mosquito-bite P. falciparum NF54 infections.

Flow sorting of PBMC yielded separate Vgamma9/Vdelta2+ and Vdelta2-negative gammadelta T cell populations for bulk repertoire analysis. TCRdb reprocessed the multiplex PCR reads through CATT. This table has approximately 53,000 delta-chain clones, around 1.7% appearing once. Germline V gene sequence: CDR1 TSWWSYY, CDR2 QGS. After removal of 1 base from V and 2 bases from J, the junction contained 22 bases not matched to a gene. There are 22 residues in the CDR3. The chain couples TRDV1 to TRDJ1; 10 nucleotides line up with TRDD3. The J gene is absent in TCRdb and was assigned here via DNA matching to germline. Material: gamma-delta T cells from blood. This receptor was taken from a pool of human donors (malaria-infected and uninfected, not separated). The CDR3 loop reads CALGEPKIIPYWGMGATDKLIF. The CDR3, as DNA: TGTGCTCTTGGGGAACCCAAAATCATTCCTTACTGGGGGATGGGTGCTACCGATAAACTCATCTTT.